The clone carrying this T cell receptor (beta chain) was seen repeatedly, ten times or more. Its antigen is not identified. This sample was taken from a study of tumor-infiltrating lymphocytes in primary liver carcinoma. Across the study: The yield of productive TCRbeta reads per sample was roughly 3.65 to 8 million and was similar across tissue types. Study-level results: Tumor region pairs showed greater overlap than either tumor-adjacent or tumor-blood pairs did. Only about 8-25% of top clones were detected in all five tumor regions.

A primer matching the constant region was used to make TCR beta cDNA from 500 to 650 ng of total RNA. For TCR beta, libraries were produced by three nested multiplex PCR rounds using slightly modified ARM-PCR. Amplification in the first two PCR rounds was performed using TRBV1-TRBV30 forward primers and a C-beta reverse primer for around 9 cycles each. TCRdb re-called the multiplex PCR reads through MiXCR, storing one row per CDR3 protein. The table shows around 120,000 distinct CDR3 sequences, with around 62% occurring only once. V dropped 2 bases and J dropped 1 base, with 12 bases sitting between them. The CDR3 totals 15 residues. RNA and DNA were co-extracted from around 18-30 mg of unsorted bulk tissue.

The clonotype originates from a woman aged 60 to 75 with primary liver carcinoma and hepatitis B virus infection. The chain couples TRBV12-3 or TRBV12-4 to TRBJ2-7; D is perhaps TRBD2 (7 bases). Sequencing used liver tumor tissue from sampling region 1. The subset was: tumor region T1, superior pole. CDR3 coding DNA: TGTGCCAGCAGTTTAAGGGGAGGGGGGTCCTACGAGCAGTACTTC. Its protein product is CASSLRGGGSYEQYF.